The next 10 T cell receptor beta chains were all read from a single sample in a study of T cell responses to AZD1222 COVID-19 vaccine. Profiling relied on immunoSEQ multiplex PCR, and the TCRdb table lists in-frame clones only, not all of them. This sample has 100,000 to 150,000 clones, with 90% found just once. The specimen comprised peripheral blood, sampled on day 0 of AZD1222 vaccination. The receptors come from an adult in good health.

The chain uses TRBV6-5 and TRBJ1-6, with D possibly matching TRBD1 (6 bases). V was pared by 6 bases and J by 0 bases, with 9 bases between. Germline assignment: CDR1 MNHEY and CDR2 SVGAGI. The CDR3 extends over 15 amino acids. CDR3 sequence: CASREGGSYNSPLHF. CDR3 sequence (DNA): TGTGCCAGCAGAGAGGGGGGCTCCTATAATTCACCCCTCCACTTT.

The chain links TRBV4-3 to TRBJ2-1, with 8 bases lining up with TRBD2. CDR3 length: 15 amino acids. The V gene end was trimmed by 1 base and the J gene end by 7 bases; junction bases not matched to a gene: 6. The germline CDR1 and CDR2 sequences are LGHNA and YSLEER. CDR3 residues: CASSQAGGWKNEQFF. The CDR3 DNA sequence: TGCGCCAGCAGCCAAGCGGGAGGGTGGAAGAATGAGCAGTTCTTC.

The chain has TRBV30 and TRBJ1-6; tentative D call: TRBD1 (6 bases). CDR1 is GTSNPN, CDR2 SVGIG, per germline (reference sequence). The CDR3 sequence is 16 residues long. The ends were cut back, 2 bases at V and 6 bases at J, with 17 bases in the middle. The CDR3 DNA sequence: TGTGCCTGGAGTCTCGAAGGGGGGTGGCTTAATTCACCCCTCCACTTT. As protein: CAWSLEGGWLNSPLHF.

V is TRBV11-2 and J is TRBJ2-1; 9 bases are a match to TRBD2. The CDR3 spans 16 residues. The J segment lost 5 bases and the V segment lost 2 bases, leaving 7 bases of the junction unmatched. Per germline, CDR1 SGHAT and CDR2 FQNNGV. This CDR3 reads CASSLRREGQNNEQFF. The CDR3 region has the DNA TGTGCCAGCAGCTTAAGGCGGGAGGGCCAAAACAATGAGCAGTTCTTC. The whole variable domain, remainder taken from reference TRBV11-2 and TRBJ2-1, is EAGVAQSPRYKIIEKRQSVAFWCNPISGHATLYWYQQILGQGPKLLIQFQNNGVVDDSQLPKDRFSAERLKGVDSTLKIQPAKLEDSAVYLCASSLRREGQNNEQFFGPGTRLTVL.

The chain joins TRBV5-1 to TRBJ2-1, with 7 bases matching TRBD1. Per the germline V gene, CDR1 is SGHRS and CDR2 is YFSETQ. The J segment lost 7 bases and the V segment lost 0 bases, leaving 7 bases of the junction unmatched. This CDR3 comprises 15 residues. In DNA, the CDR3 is TGCGCCAGCAGCTTGGCGGGGACAGTTGCTAATGAGCAGTTCTTC. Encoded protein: CASSLAGTVANEQFF.

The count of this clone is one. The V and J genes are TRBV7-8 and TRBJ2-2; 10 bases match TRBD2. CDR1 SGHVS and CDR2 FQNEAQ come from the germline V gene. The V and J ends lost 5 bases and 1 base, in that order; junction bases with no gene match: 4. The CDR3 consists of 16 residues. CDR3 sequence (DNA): TGTGCCAGCAGCCCCACTAGCGGGATGAACACCGGGGAGCTGTTTTTT. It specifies CASSPTSGMNTGELFF.

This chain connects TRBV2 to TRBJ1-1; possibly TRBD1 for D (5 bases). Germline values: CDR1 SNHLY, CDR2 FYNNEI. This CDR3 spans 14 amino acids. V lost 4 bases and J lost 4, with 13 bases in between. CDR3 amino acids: CASSVAGRGTEAFF. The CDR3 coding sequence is TGTGCCAGCAGTGTGGCAGGGAGAGGCACTGAAGCTTTCTTT.

The CDR3 DNA is TGTGCCAGCAGCGTAGCTTACGGGCTCCGGCAGGGCGGCTATGGCTACACCTTC. Protein sequence: CASSVAYGLRQGGYGYTF. The chain combines TRBV9 with TRBJ1-2, with D tentatively TRBD1 (5 bases). Trimming took 0 bases from V and 4 from J, leaving 22 bases between them. Per the germline V gene, CDR1 is SGDLS and CDR2 is YYNGEE. The CDR3 totals 18 residues.

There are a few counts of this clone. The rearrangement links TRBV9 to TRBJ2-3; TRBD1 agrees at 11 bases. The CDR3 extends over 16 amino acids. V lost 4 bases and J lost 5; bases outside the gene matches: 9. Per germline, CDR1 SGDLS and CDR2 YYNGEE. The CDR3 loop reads CASSPRDRGGQDTQYF. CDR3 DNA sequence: TGTGCCAGCAGCCCCCGGGACAGGGGGGGCCAAGATACGCAGTATTTT.

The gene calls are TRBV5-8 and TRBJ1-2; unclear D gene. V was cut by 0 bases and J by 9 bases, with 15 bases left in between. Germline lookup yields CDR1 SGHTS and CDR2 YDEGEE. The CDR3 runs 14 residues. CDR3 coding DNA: TGTGCCAGCAGCTTGGTCCGGCAGGTTCGTAGCTACACCTTC. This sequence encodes CASSLVRQVRSYTF.